One sample yielded the 8 T cell receptor beta chains listed below, sequenced in a study of T cell responses to AZD1222 COVID-19 vaccine. TCRdb keeps only in-frame clones here, not all; method: immunoSEQ multiplex PCR. In the table there are approximately 150,000 clones, about 90% of which are singletons. This sample comprised peripheral blood, obtained 28 days after the second AZD1222 dose. The receptors were sampled from an adult who received the AZD1222 COVID-19 vaccine.

The CDR3 sequence is CASRTGDSNQPQHF. The CDR3 DNA sequence: TGTGCCAGCAGAACAGGGGATAGCAATCAGCCCCAGCATTTT. The chain couples TRBV6-5 to TRBJ1-5; 7 bases are shared with TRBD1. V dropped 6 bases and J dropped 0; count of bases not matched to a gene: 2. The CDR3 runs to 14 residues. CDR1 is MNHEY, CDR2 SVGAGI, per germline.

The chain combines TRBV7-3 with TRBJ1-2; the D gene is possibly TRBD1 (5 bases). Trimming left V 5 bases short and J 4 bases short, with 14 bases between. Germline V gene lookup returns CDR1 SGHTA and CDR2 FQGTGA. CDR3 length: 14 residues. The CDR3 reads CASSPLSGTYGYTF. The CDR3, as DNA: TGTGCCAGCAGCCCCCTGTCCGGGACCTATGGCTACACCTTC.

Of note for this clone: Within the sample, other DNA sequences also encode this same CDR3. The chain has TRBV3-1 (or the pseudogene TRBV3-2) and TRBJ1-4, with TRBD1 matching over 7 bases. From germline, CDR1 is LGHDT and CDR2 YNNKEL (reference sequence). V dropped 1 base and J dropped 8; count of bases not matched to a gene: 1. This CDR3 has 13 amino acids. Here the CDR3 reads CASSQGQGEKLFF. CDR3 nucleotides: TGTGCCAGCAGCCAAGGACAGGGCGAAAAACTGTTTTTT.

V is TRBV7-8 and J is TRBJ2-3; TRBD1 is a possible D gene (5 bases). Germline V CDR1 and CDR2: SGHVS, FQNEAQ. V was clipped by 2 bases and J by 4 bases, with 7 bases between them. CDR3 size: 13 residues. The CDR3 sequence: CASSLLGADTQYF. The CDR3 bases are TGTGCCAGCAGCTTACTAGGGGCAGATACGCAGTATTTT.

The rearrangement uses TRBV11-1 and TRBJ2-1; 8 positions agree with TRBD2. Germline values: CDR1 SGHAT, CDR2 FQDESV (reference sequence). The length of the CDR3 is 15 residues. The V segment lost 2 bases and the J segment 4 bases; nucleotides outside the gene matches: 4. The CDR3 DNA reads TGTGCCAGCAGCTTATACGGGGGGGGTTACAATGAGCAGTTCTTC. Its protein product is CASSLYGGGYNEQFF.

The chain joins TRBV11-2 to TRBJ2-2, with unresolved D. Looked up from germline, CDR1 is SGHAT and CDR2 is FQNNGV. V lost 0 bases and J 5 bases, leaving 7 bases between the germline ends. The CDR3 covers 14 residues. CDR3 sequence: CASSLDIGTGELFF. DNA for the CDR3: TGTGCCAGCAGCTTAGATATAGGGACCGGGGAGCTGTTTTTT.

The J gene is TRBJ2-7, the V gene TRBV28; 9 bases agree with TRBD1. The CDR3 runs to 15 residues. Germline CDR1 reads MDHEN; CDR2 reads SYDVKM. The V segment lost 6 bases and the J segment 0 bases; nucleotides outside the gene matches: 6. The CDR3 DNA is TGTGCCAGCAGCCAAGACAGGGGGTTCTCCTACGAGCAGTACTTC. Translated: CASSQDRGFSYEQYF.

This chain links TRBV15 with TRBJ1-2; D not resolved. CDR1 and CDR2 (germline): LNHNV, YYDKDF (reference sequence). V was clipped by 4 bases and J by 4 bases, with 16 bases between them. CDR3 length: 15 amino acids. The CDR3 region has the DNA TGTGCCACCAGCACCGGGCAGGCGTCCATCTATGGCTACACCTTC. This translates into CATSTGQASIYGYTF. The full variable domain, completed using reference TRBV15 and TRBJ1-2, is DAMVIQNPRYQVTQFGKPVTLSCSQTLNHNVMYWYQQKSSQAPKLLFHYYDKDFNNEADTPDNFQSRRPNTSFCFLDIRSPGLGDTAMYLCATSTGQASIYGYTFGSGTRLTVV.